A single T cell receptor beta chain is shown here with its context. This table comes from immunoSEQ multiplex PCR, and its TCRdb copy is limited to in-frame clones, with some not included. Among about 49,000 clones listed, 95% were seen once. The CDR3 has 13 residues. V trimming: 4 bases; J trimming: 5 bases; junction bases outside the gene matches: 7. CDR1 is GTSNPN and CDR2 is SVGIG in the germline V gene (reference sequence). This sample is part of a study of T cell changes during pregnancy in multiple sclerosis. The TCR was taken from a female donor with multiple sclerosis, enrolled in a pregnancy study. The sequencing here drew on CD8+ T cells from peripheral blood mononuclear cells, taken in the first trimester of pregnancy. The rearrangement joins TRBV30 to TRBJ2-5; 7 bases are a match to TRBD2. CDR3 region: CAWNPGGGETQYF. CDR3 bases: TGTGCCTGGAACCCGGGAGGAGGGGAGACCCAGTACTTC. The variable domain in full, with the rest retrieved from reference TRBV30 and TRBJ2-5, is SQTIHQWPATLVQPVGSPLSLECTVEGTSNPNLYWYRQAAGRGLQLLFYSVGIGQISSEVPQNLSASRPQDRQFILSSKKLLLSDSGFYLCAWNPGGGETQYFGPGTRLLVL.